The entry that follows covers one T cell receptor (beta chain) sequence. The length of the CDR3 is 15 residues. Germline CDR1 is LNHDA and CDR2 is SQIVND (reference sequence). V lost 4 bases to trimming and J lost 0 bases, with 12 bases between them. This entry belongs to a study of blood T cell repertoires in COVID-19. Sequencing was performed with immunoSEQ multiplex PCR; in TCRdb, only in-frame clones are kept and a portion is missing. The sample holds fewer than 120,000 clones, approximately 90% seen once. The specimen was peripheral blood. The chain is built from TRBV19 and TRBJ1-1; D remains unclear. This TCR was recovered from a woman in her fifties or sixties with acute or convalescent COVID-19. The CDR3 sequence: CASSRVRPLNTEAFF. CDR3 coding DNA: TGTGCCAGTAGTAGAGTCAGGCCTTTGAACACTGAAGCTTTCTTT.